The present TCR beta chain was sequenced within a study of response to subunit inactivated influenza vaccine. Concerning this clonotype: Its target is unknown.

General study findings and limits: A suggestion made by the authors is that each seasonal influenza vaccination recruits few new T cells.

One entry per CDR3 protein, called by TCRdb with MiXCR from the RT-PCR reads. The top ten hold roughly 10% of the sample, which has 710,000 or so distinct CDR3 sequences, about 15% seen once. The sequenced sample was PBMCs from blood, obtained 11 to 12 days after vaccination. The sequence derives from a man between 45 and 60 years old who received an inactivated influenza vaccine.

The CDR3 DNA is TGTGCCAGTAGCCTCCAGGGCTCGGTTACCGGGGAGCTGTTTTTT. Translated: CASSLQGSVTGELFF. The rearrangement links TRBV19 to TRBJ2-2; possible D gene TRBD1, 5 bases. The CDR3 is 15 residues long. CDR1 is LNHDA, CDR2 SQIVND, per germline (reference sequence). Trimming removed 6 bases from V and 5 bases from J, with 16 bases in between.